This TCR beta chain was recovered during a study of OX40 agonist ivuxolimab in advanced cancers. Across the whole study: Therapy given before enrollment (anti-PD-1, anti-PD-L1 or anti-CTLA-4) was allowed, and over 35% had some. Three individuals attained partial responses, comprising one hepatocellular carcinoma case and two cutaneous melanoma cases. Study observations and caveats: At 0.1-3.0 mg/kg, partial responders had clonal expansion among the lowest observed. Expanded clones belonging to CD8+ T cells outnumbered, on average, those of CD4+.

Trimming cost V 8 bases and J 10 bases; bases outside gene matches: 9. The CDR3 has 14 amino acids. Germline CDR1 is MNHEY and CDR2 is SMNVEV (reference sequence). A word on this clone: Its antigen is not identified.

Clones were sequenced by immunoSEQ multiplex PCR, and TCRdb holds only the in-frame ones, with some missing. Of under 100,000 clones listed, around 80% are singletons. This sample comprised CD4+ or CD8+ T cells sorted from blood, obtained in a trial of the OX40 agonist ivuxolimab. The genes are TRBV27 and TRBJ2-1; 12 nucleotides align to TRBD2. The source is an adult with an advanced solid tumor such as melanoma, head and neck, liver or kidney cancer. The CDR3 spells CASGASGGAREQFF. DNA for the CDR3: TGTGCCAGCGGAGCTAGCGGGGGGGCTCGGGAGCAGTTCTTC.